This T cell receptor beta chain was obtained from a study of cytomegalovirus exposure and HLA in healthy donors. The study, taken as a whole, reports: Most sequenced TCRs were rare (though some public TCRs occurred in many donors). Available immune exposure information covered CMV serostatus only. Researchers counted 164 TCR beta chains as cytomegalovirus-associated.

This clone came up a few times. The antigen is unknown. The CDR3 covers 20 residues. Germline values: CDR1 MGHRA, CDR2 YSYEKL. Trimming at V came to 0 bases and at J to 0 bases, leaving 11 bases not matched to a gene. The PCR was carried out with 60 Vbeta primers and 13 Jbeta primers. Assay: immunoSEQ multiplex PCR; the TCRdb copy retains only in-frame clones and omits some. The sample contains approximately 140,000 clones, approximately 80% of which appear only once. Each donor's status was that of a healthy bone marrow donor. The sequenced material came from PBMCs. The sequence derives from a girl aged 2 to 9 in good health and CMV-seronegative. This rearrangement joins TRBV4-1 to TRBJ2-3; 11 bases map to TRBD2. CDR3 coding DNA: TGCGCCAGCAGCCAAGAGCTTTACCTAGCGGGGGGAGCTAGCACAGATACGCAGTATTTT. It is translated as CASSQELYLAGGASTDTQYF.